This entry lists 2 T cell receptor beta chains sequenced from one sample in a study of early stage breast cancer tumors. Sequencing used immunoSEQ multiplex PCR; TCRdb keeps in-frame clones, though not all of them. This table holds around 30,000 clones, approximately 76% found once. The sequencing input was blood. The receptors were gathered from a person between 50 and 60 years old with breast cancer.

The rearrangement joins TRBV5-1 to TRBJ2-1; D may be TRBD2 (6 bases). The CDR3 runs 12 residues. The germline V gene has CDR1 SGHRS and CDR2 YFSETQ. The V end lost 2 bases, the J end lost 12 bases, and 12 bases lay between the germline ends. The DNA for the CDR3 is TGCGCCAGCAGCTTTTACCCCGGGAGGCAGTTCTTC. This codes for CASSFYPGRQFF.

This chain links TRBV28 with TRBJ2-7, with TRBD1 identical over 10 bases. The CDR3 runs to 15 residues. CDR1 is MDHEN, CDR2 SYDVKM, per germline. With 6 bases clipped from V and 3 bases from J, the junction kept 8 bases outside the gene matches. The CDR3: CASSTGQGTFYEQYF. For the CDR3, the DNA is TGTGCCAGCAGCACGGGACAGGGGACCTTCTACGAGCAGTACTTC.